This T cell receptor beta chain originates from a study of control samples from healthy donors and cancer patients. Profiling relied on immunoSEQ multiplex PCR, and the TCRdb table lists in-frame clones only, not all of them. The data show 90,000 to 150,000 clones, just over 90% seen once. The junction had 23 bases not matched to a gene; V was cut back by 3 bases and J by 7 bases. CDR1 is SGHVS, CDR2 FNYEAQ, per germline. This CDR3 region has 21 residues. The chain employs TRBV7-6 and TRBJ2-7; 14 nucleotides align to TRBD2. The sequence was collected from a woman in her late teens or twenties in good health. The sequenced material came from blood. CDR3 residues: CASSLTGTSGRSRLGGLEQYF. The DNA of the CDR3 is TGTGCCAGCAGCTTGACCGGGACTAGCGGGAGATCTAGGCTGGGGGGCCTAGAGCAGTACTTC.